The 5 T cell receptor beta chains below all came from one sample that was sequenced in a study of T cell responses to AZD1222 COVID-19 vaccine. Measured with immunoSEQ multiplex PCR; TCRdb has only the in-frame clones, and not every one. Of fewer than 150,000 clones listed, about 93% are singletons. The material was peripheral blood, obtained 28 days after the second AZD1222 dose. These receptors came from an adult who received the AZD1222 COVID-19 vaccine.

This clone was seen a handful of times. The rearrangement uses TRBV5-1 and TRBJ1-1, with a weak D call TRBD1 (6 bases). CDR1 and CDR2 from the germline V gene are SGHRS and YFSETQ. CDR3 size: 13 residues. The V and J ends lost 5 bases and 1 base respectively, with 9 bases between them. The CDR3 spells CASRDSTNTEAFF. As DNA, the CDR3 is TGCGCCAGCAGGGACAGCACGAACACTGAAGCTTTCTTT.

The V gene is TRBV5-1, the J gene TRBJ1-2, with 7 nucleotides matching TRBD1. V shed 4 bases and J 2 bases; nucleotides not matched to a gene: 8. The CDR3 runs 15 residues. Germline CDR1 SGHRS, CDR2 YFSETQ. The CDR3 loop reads CASSGGTVGNYGYTF. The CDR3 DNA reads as TGCGCCAGCAGCGGAGGGACAGTTGGGAACTATGGCTACACCTTC.

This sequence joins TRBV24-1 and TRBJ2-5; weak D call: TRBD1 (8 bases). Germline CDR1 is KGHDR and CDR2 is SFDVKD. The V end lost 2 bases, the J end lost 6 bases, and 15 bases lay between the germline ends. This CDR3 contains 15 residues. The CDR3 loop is CATSDSQQGGKTQYF. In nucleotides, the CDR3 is TGTGCCACCAGTGATTCCCAACAGGGGGGGAAGACCCAGTACTTC.

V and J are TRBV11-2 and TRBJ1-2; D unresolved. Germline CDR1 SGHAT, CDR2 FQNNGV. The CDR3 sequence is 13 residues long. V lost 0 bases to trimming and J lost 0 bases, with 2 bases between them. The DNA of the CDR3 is TGTGCCAGCAGCTTAGAGCCTAACTATGGCTACACCTTC. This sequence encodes CASSLEPNYGYTF.

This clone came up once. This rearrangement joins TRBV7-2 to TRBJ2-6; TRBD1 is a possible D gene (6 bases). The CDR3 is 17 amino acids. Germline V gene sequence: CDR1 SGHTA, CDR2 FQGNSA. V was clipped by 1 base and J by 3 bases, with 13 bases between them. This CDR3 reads CASSLGQGGRGANVLTF. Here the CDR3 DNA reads TGTGCCAGCAGCTTAGGCCAAGGGGGTCGTGGGGCCAACGTCCTGACTTTC.